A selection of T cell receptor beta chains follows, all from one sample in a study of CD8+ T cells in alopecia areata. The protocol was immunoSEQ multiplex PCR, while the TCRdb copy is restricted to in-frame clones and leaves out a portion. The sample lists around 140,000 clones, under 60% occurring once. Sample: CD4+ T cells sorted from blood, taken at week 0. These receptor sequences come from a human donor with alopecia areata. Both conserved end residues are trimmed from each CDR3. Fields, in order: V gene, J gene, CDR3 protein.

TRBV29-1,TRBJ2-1,SVGGQLYNEQF
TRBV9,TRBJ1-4,ASSGRTLGINEKLF
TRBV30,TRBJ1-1,AWSIRDRASPV
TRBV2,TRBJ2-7,ASSVRGGASEQY
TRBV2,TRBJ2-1,ASSSDTYNEQF
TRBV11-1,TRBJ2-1,ASSSSGGVPNEQF
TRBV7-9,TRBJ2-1,ASSVGAYNEQF
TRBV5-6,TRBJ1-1,ASSLSTEAF
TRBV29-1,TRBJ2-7,SVKWGTEPYEQY
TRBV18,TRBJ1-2,ASSPLFTDKNYGYT
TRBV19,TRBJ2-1,ASAGTSGGIAYNEQF
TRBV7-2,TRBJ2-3,ASSLGGYTDTQY
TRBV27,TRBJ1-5,ASGPSGTVRNQPQH
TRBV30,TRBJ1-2,AWSPTQIGYT